This TCR beta chain was identified during a study of blood T cell repertoires in COVID-19. About the study: The cDNA or gDNA used as material had been derived from T cells, B-cell-depleted T cells, or PBMCs.

This clone has more than one count but fewer than ten. TCRdb keeps only in-frame clones here, not all; method: immunoSEQ multiplex PCR. The sample includes about 48,000 clones, 65% to 85% seen only once; the top ten take about 20%. Trimming took 5 bases from V and 6 from J; bases not matched to a gene: 10. Germline lookup yields CDR1 MDHEN and CDR2 SYDVKM. The CDR3 is made up of 15 amino acids. The rearrangement uses TRBV28 and TRBJ2-7, with TRBD1 identical over 10 bases. The sample taken for sequencing was peripheral blood. This receptor was taken from a human donor with active or convalescent COVID-19. The donor label of this sample is uncertain. CDR3 in DNA: TGTGCCAGCAGTCCCAGGGGACAGGGGTATGTCGAGCAGTACTTC. As protein: CASSPRGQGYVEQYF.